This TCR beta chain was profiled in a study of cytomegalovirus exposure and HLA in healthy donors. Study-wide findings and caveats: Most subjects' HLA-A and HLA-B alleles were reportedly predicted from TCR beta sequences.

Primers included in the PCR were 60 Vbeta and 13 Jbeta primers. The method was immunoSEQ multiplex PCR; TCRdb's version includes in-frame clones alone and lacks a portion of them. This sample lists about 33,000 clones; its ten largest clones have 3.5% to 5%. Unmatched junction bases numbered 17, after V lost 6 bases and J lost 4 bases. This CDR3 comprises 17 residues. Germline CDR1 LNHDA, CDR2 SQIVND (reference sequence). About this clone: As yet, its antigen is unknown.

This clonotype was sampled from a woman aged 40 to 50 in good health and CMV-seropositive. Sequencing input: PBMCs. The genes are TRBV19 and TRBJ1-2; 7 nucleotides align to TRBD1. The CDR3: CASSTGQDNRWGYGYTF. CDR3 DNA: TGTGCCAGTAGCACTGGACAGGATAACCGGTGGGGCTATGGCTACACCTTC.